Shown below are 15 T cell receptor beta chains from a single sample sequenced in a study of spatial heterogeneity in lung cancer. TCRdb analysed the 5' RACE reads with MiXCR anew, one entry per CDR3 protein. The table records more than 9,000 distinct CDR3 sequences, approximately 8.1% of them present only once. The time point is: sample taken at primary tumor resection. Tumor, nontumor lung or frozen PBMC supplied whole RNA, sequenced without sorting. The sequences come from PBMCs, collected at surgery. The receptors were gathered from a male donor with early-stage non-small cell lung cancer.

The chain couples TRBV12-5 to TRBJ1-5; TRBD1 matches 9 bases. Germline V gene lookup returns CDR1 LGHNT and CDR2 FRNRAP. V dropped 5 bases and J dropped 1; count of bases not matched to a gene: 6. This CDR3 spans 16 amino acids. The CDR3 region is CASGPEGQGSNQPQHF. CDR3 in DNA: TGTGCTAGTGGTCCAGAGGGACAGGGCAGCAATCAGCCCCAGCATTTT.

This clonotype was detected only a few times. The rearrangement uses TRBV3-1 and TRBJ2-3, with 7 bases fitting TRBD1. Germline CDR1 LGHDT, CDR2 YNNKEL (reference sequence). The V segment lost 0 bases and the J segment 6 bases; nucleotides outside the gene matches: 6. CDR3 length equals 15 residues. The CDR3 region has the DNA TGTGCCAGCAGCCAAGAGCACAGGGGAGAGGATACGCAGTATTTT. As protein: CASSQEHRGEDTQYF.

This clonotype was seen a handful of times. This sequence joins TRBV4-2 and TRBJ2-3, with no clear D. V lost 0 bases, J lost 10 bases, and 14 bases lay in between. This CDR3 contains 14 residues. From germline, CDR1 is LGHNA and CDR2 YNFKEQ. The CDR3 DNA reads TGTGCCAGCAGCCAAGATAGAACGACCTTAGCGCAGTATTTT. Amino acid sequence: CASSQDRTTLAQYF.

This clonotype is medium-sized (0.01 to 0.1%). This chain connects TRBV12-3 or TRBV12-4 to TRBJ2-7; TRBD1 aligns across 7 bases. The V segment lost 4 bases and the J segment 5 bases; nucleotides outside the gene matches: 14. The CDR3 covers 16 residues. As DNA, the CDR3 is TGTGCCAGCAGTTCTCCTTCAGGGGGTACGGGCCACGAGCAGTACTTC. Its translation is CASSSPSGGTGHEQYF.

This clonotype has at least ten counts. The chain is built from TRBV5-1 and TRBJ2-1; 8 bases align to TRBD1. The germline V gene has CDR1 SGHRS and CDR2 YFSETQ. CDR3 size: 16 residues. V lost 3 bases, J lost 7 bases, and 12 bases stayed unmatched. For the CDR3, the DNA is TGCGCCAGCAGCTCAGGACAGGGAGATCTTAGAAATGAGCAGTTCTTC. The encoded protein is CASSSGQGDLRNEQFF.

This clonotype was picked up many times. The chain joins TRBV7-2 to TRBJ2-1; D is uncertain. Between the trimmed V and J ends, which lost 4 bases and 8 bases, there was a span of 15 bases. The CDR3 length is 14 residues. Germline V gene data show CDR1 as SGHTA and CDR2 as FQGNSA. The CDR3 is CASSSYRLRHEQFF. The CDR3 DNA follows: TGTGCCAGCAGCTCCTACAGACTGCGGCATGAGCAGTTCTTC.

This clonotype was observed many times. The rearrangement joins TRBV20-1 to TRBJ2-1; 10 bases map to TRBD1. The CDR3 extends over 15 amino acids. With V trimmed by 5 bases and J by 7 bases, 11 bases remained unmatched. Germline V lookup: CDR1 DFQATT, CDR2 SNEGSKA (reference sequence). CDR3 sequence (DNA): TGCAGTGCTCGTCGGGACAGGGGACCTCGGAATGAGCAGTTCTTC. Translating gives CSARRDRGPRNEQFF.

In its sample, this clonotype is medium-sized. The rearrangement joins TRBV27 to TRBJ2-7, with 9 positions matching TRBD2. V trimming: 7 bases; J trimming: 6 bases; junction bases outside the gene matches: 13. The V gene's germline CDR1 is MNHEY and CDR2 SMNVEV (reference sequence). The CDR3 totals 15 residues. The CDR3 protein is CASTSGLAGTGEQYF. CDR3 in DNA: TGTGCCAGCACTTCGGGGCTAGCGGGGACGGGCGAGCAGTACTTC.

This clonotype was counted many times. The chain joins TRBV12-5 to TRBJ2-3, with TRBD2 identical over 9 bases. This CDR3 is 19 amino acids long. Trimming took 5 bases from V and 0 from J; bases not matched to a gene: 15. The V gene's germline CDR1 is LGHNT and CDR2 FRNRAP. The CDR3 here is CASGPFLKRGATSTDTQYF. CDR3 DNA sequence: TGTGCTAGTGGTCCCTTCCTTAAGCGGGGGGCCACTAGCACAGATACGCAGTATTTT. The variable domain in full, with the rest retrieved from reference TRBV12-5 and TRBJ2-3, is DARVTQTPRHKVTEMGQEVTMRCQPILGHNTVFWYRQTMMQGLELLAYFRNRAPLDDSGMPKDRFSAEMPDATLATLKIQPSEPRDSAVYFCASGPFLKRGATSTDTQYFGPGTRLTVL.

In this sample, this clonotype is medium-sized. The CDR3 sequence: CASSYYRVVSSQPQHF. The CDR3 nucleotides read TGTGCCAGCAGTTACTACAGGGTCGTCTCAAGTCAGCCCCAGCATTTT. The V gene is TRBV6-2 or TRBV6-3, the J gene TRBJ1-5; D is perhaps TRBD1 (6 bases). The CDR3 is 16 residues long. V was clipped by 1 base and J by 6 bases, with 16 bases between them. The germline V gene encodes CDR1 MNHEY and CDR2 SVGEGT.

This clonotype is deemed medium-sized. The chain couples TRBV7-2 to TRBJ2-2; D uncertain. Germline-derived CDR1 and CDR2 are SGHTA and FQGNSA. This CDR3 has 15 residues. V gave up 5 bases and J gave up 3 bases, with 13 bases separating them. The CDR3 region has the DNA TGTGCCAGCAGCCTAACAGAAGGGTACACCGGGGAGCTGTTTTTT. This codes for CASSLTEGYTGELFF.

This clonotype has a handful of counts. The gene calls are TRBV27 and TRBJ2-3, with D uncertain. The length of the CDR3 is 13 residues. Germline assignment: CDR1 MNHEY and CDR2 SMNVEV (reference sequence). Trimming cost V 1 base and J 4 bases, with 6 bases left between them. This CDR3 is CASSLLGSDTQYF. The CDR3, as DNA: TGTGCCAGCAGTTTATTAGGGTCAGATACGCAGTATTTT.

By share of the sample, this clonotype is medium-sized. V is TRBV29-1 and J is TRBJ1-1, with D perhaps TRBD1 (5 bases). The V end lost 6 bases, the J end lost 0 bases, and 8 bases lay between the germline ends. This CDR3 has 12 amino acids. From germline, CDR1 is SQVTM and CDR2 ANQGSEA. CDR3 amino acids: CSVSGLNTEAFF. CDR3 sequence (DNA): TGCAGCGTATCAGGGCTGAACACTGAAGCTTTCTTT.

This clonotype appeared many times. This chain joins TRBV2 and TRBJ1-2; TRBD1 matches 7 bases. The CDR3 totals 14 residues. CDR1 is SNHLY, CDR2 FYNNEI, per germline. The junction had 13 bases not matched to a gene; V was cut back by 7 bases and J by 8 bases. CDR3 region: CASIPDRLGDGYTF. In nucleotides, the CDR3 is TGTGCCAGCATCCCGGACAGGCTGGGGGACGGCTACACCTTC.

This clonotype appeared many times. J is TRBJ2-1 and V is TRBV5-6; the D gene could be TRBD1 or TRBD2 (5 bases each). The CDR3 length is 14 residues. Between the trimmed V and J ends, which lost 0 bases and 1 base, there was a span of 5 bases. CDR1 is SGHDT, CDR2 YYEEEE, per germline. CDR3 region: CASSLGGSYNEQFF. In DNA, the CDR3 is TGTGCCAGCAGCTTGGGGGGGTCCTACAATGAGCAGTTCTTC.